This is a list of T cell receptor beta chains from one sample in a study of T cell repertoires in cytomegalovirus infection. TCRdb reanalysed the reads using MiXCR and keeps one entry per CDR3 protein. The sample carries approximately 240,000 distinct CDR3 sequences, over 9% recorded once. The sequencing sample was made of PBMCs. All receptors derive from a human donor in good health (CMV status not recorded). Some clones in this sample may be carry-over from other donors' samples. The CDR3 runs from the conserved cysteine through the conserved F or W. D genes are given only for firm matches. Expanded clones get a size class; other rows say once, few or many, or leave the size out.

D gene: -; J gene: TRBJ2-5; clone size: many; V gene: TRBV7-2; CDR3 protein: CASSRPGAVQETQYF; CDR3 DNA: TGTGCCAGCAGCAGGCCAGGCGCGGTACAAGAGACCCAGTACTTC
D gene: -; J gene: TRBJ1-4; clone size: -; V gene: TRBV15; CDR3 protein: CATSRDEIPREKLFF; CDR3 DNA: TGTGCCACCAGCAGAGACGAGATCCCTCGGGAAAAACTGTTTTTT
D gene: -; J gene: TRBJ2-5; clone size: -; V gene: TRBV25-1; CDR3 protein: CASSPGGGKTQYF; CDR3 DNA: TGTGCCAGCAGCCCCGGAGGTGGGAAGACCCAGTACTTC
D gene: -; J gene: TRBJ2-1; clone size: few; V gene: TRBV7-6; CDR3 protein: CASSLAPDRRNEQFF; CDR3 DNA: TGTGCCAGCAGCTTAGCCCCGGACAGACGGAATGAGCAGTTCTTC
D gene: -; J gene: TRBJ1-2; clone size: few; V gene: TRBV7-9; CDR3 protein: CASSPLDRPNYGYTF; CDR3 DNA: TGTGCCAGCAGCCCCCTTGATCGGCCTAACTATGGCTACACCTTC
D gene: TRBD1; J gene: TRBJ1-2; clone size: -; V gene: TRBV29-1; CDR3 protein: CSSWPTGTDYGYTF; CDR3 DNA: TGCAGCTCATGGCCGACCGGGACAGACTATGGCTACACCTTC
D gene: -; J gene: TRBJ1-4; clone size: -; V gene: TRBV7-9; CDR3 protein: CASSKGSPVTNEKLFF; CDR3 DNA: TGTGCCAGCAGCAAAGGCAGCCCCGTAACTAATGAAAAACTGTTTTTT
D gene: -; J gene: TRBJ2-3; clone size: once; V gene: TRBV4-3; CDR3 protein: CASSRGDGTDTQYF; CDR3 DNA: TGCGCCAGCAGCCGGGGCGACGGCACAGATACGCAGTATTTT
D gene: TRBD1; J gene: TRBJ1-2; clone size: few; V gene: TRBV7-9; CDR3 protein: CASSLSLRTGDGYTF; CDR3 DNA: TGTGCCAGCAGCTTATCTCTAAGGACAGGGGATGGCTACACCTTC
D gene: -; J gene: TRBJ1-4; clone size: few; V gene: TRBV6-2/TRBV6-3; CDR3 protein: CASSYSIGGADEKLFF; CDR3 DNA: TGTGCCAGCAGTTACTCGATTGGGGGCGCCGATGAAAAACTGTTTTTT
D gene: TRBD1; J gene: TRBJ1-5; clone size: many; V gene: TRBV7-2; CDR3 protein: CASSYVLGTGRSGQPQHF; CDR3 DNA: TGTGCCAGCAGCTACGTCCTTGGGACAGGGCGTTCAGGCCAGCCCCAGCATTTT
D gene: TRBD2; J gene: TRBJ2-2; clone size: many; V gene: TRBV28; CDR3 protein: CASRNSGRGDTGELFF; CDR3 DNA: TGTGCCAGCAGAAATAGCGGGAGAGGGGACACCGGGGAGCTGTTTTTT
D gene: -; J gene: TRBJ1-2; clone size: -; V gene: TRBV12-3/TRBV12-4; CDR3 protein: CASRQGTANYGYTF; CDR3 DNA: TGTGCCAGCAGACAGGGCACAGCTAACTATGGCTACACCTTC
D gene: TRBD1; J gene: TRBJ1-2; clone size: few; V gene: TRBV19; CDR3 protein: CASSRWTGGNGYTF; CDR3 DNA: TGTGCCAGTAGCCGGTGGACAGGGGGGAATGGCTACACCTTC
D gene: -; J gene: TRBJ2-1; clone size: few; V gene: TRBV2; CDR3 protein: CASLREKGNEQFF; CDR3 DNA: TGTGCCAGCCTACGGGAGAAGGGCAATGAGCAGTTCTTC
D gene: -; J gene: TRBJ1-1; clone size: many; V gene: TRBV7-8; CDR3 protein: CASSKDRTIHEAFF; CDR3 DNA: TGTGCCAGCAGCAAGGACAGAACGATCCACGAAGCTTTCTTT
D gene: TRBD2; J gene: TRBJ2-1; clone size: -; V gene: TRBV2; CDR3 protein: CASSEARGGSRHEQFF; CDR3 DNA: TGTGCCAGCAGTGAAGCGCGGGGCGGGAGTCGCCATGAGCAGTTCTTC
D gene: -; J gene: TRBJ2-3; clone size: many; V gene: TRBV28; CDR3 protein: CASSLSRAADTQYF; CDR3 DNA: TGTGCCAGCAGTTTATCCAGGGCTGCAGATACGCAGTATTTT
D gene: -; J gene: TRBJ2-7; clone size: few; V gene: TRBV7-9; CDR3 protein: CASSLGERSGSYEQYF; CDR3 DNA: TGTGCCAGCAGCCTAGGGGAGAGGTCTGGATCCTACGAGCAGTACTTC
D gene: -; J gene: TRBJ1-5; clone size: -; V gene: TRBV15; CDR3 protein: CATSREWGHREPQHF; CDR3 DNA: TGTGCCACCAGCAGAGAATGGGGACATAGAGAGCCCCAGCATTTT
D gene: TRBD1; J gene: TRBJ2-7; clone size: -; V gene: TRBV20-1; CDR3 protein: CSARDSRDRGTYEQYF; CDR3 DNA: TGCAGTGCTAGAGACAGCCGGGACAGGGGGACCTACGAGCAGTACTTC
D gene: TRBD1; J gene: TRBJ2-3; clone size: -; V gene: TRBV30; CDR3 protein: CACGTGGLDTQYF; CDR3 DNA: TGTGCCTGCGGGACAGGGGGTTTAGATACGCAGTATTTT
D gene: -; J gene: TRBJ1-5; clone size: many; V gene: TRBV7-2; CDR3 protein: CASSLNNQPQHF; CDR3 DNA: TGTGCCAGCAGCTTAAACAATCAGCCCCAGCATTTT
D gene: -; J gene: TRBJ2-1; clone size: -; V gene: TRBV6-8; CDR3 protein: CASSQSSYEQFF; CDR3 DNA: TGTGCCAGCAGCCAATCCAGCTATGAGCAGTTCTTC
D gene: -; J gene: TRBJ1-1; clone size: -; V gene: TRBV29-1; CDR3 protein: CSVDWAGGTEAFF; CDR3 DNA: TGCAGCGTTGACTGGGCGGGGGGGACTGAAGCTTTCTTT
D gene: TRBD2; J gene: TRBJ2-5; clone size: -; V gene: TRBV11-2; CDR3 protein: CASSVISGGPQETQYF; CDR3 DNA: TGTGCCAGCAGCGTGATTAGCGGGGGGCCCCAAGAGACCCAGTACTTC
D gene: -; J gene: TRBJ1-5; clone size: many; V gene: TRBV11-1; CDR3 protein: CASSFGVNQPQHF; CDR3 DNA: TGTGCCAGCAGCTTCGGAGTCAATCAGCCCCAGCATTTT
D gene: -; J gene: TRBJ1-3; clone size: many; V gene: TRBV7-2; CDR3 protein: CASSLESGTGNTIYF; CDR3 DNA: TGTGCCAGCAGCTTAGAGTCAGGGACTGGAAACACCATATATTTT
D gene: -; J gene: TRBJ1-1; clone size: many; V gene: TRBV4-3; CDR3 protein: CASSGSGGLVTEAFF; CDR3 DNA: TGCGCCAGCAGCGGGTCGGGGGGGTTGGTCACTGAAGCTTTCTTT
D gene: -; J gene: TRBJ1-1; clone size: many; V gene: TRBV25-1; CDR3 protein: CASGTSQGTEAFF; CDR3 DNA: TGTGCCAGCGGAACCTCGCAGGGGACTGAAGCTTTCTTT
D gene: -; J gene: TRBJ1-4; clone size: many; V gene: TRBV4-1; CDR3 protein: CASSQGRGNEKLFF; CDR3 DNA: TGCGCCAGCAGCCAAGGCAGGGGAAATGAAAAACTGTTTTTT
D gene: TRBD2; J gene: TRBJ2-7; clone size: many; V gene: TRBV25-1; CDR3 protein: CASSPPGKPGLAGREQYF; CDR3 DNA: TGTGCCAGCAGTCCCCCAGGGAAACCGGGACTAGCGGGACGCGAGCAGTACTTC
D gene: TRBD1; J gene: TRBJ1-1; clone size: -; V gene: TRBV6-8; CDR3 protein: CASSRDRGATEAFF; CDR3 DNA: TGTGCCAGCAGCCGGGACAGGGGGGCCACTGAAGCTTTCTTT
D gene: TRBD1; J gene: TRBJ2-5; clone size: -; V gene: TRBV9; CDR3 protein: CASSVSTGERETQYF; CDR3 DNA: TGTGCCAGCAGCGTCTCTACAGGGGAAAGGGAGACCCAGTACTTC
D gene: TRBD1; J gene: TRBJ1-1; clone size: few; V gene: TRBV4-3; CDR3 protein: CASSHGTVNTEAFF; CDR3 DNA: TGCGCCAGCAGCCATGGGACAGTGAACACTGAAGCTTTCTTT
D gene: TRBD2; J gene: TRBJ2-7; clone size: -; V gene: TRBV19; CDR3 protein: CASSSGTSRYEQYF; CDR3 DNA: TGTGCCAGTAGTTCCGGGACTAGTCGGTACGAGCAGTACTTC
D gene: -; J gene: TRBJ1-3; clone size: -; V gene: TRBV7-9; CDR3 protein: CASAYEGVPGNTIYF; CDR3 DNA: TGTGCCAGCGCCTATGAGGGGGTCCCTGGAAACACCATATATTTT
D gene: -; J gene: TRBJ2-7; clone size: many; V gene: TRBV29-1; CDR3 protein: CSSNFQQYF; CDR3 DNA: TGCAGCTCTAATTTTCAGCAGTACTTC
D gene: -; J gene: TRBJ2-6; clone size: few; V gene: TRBV7-9; CDR3 protein: CASSFPLVSGANVLTF; CDR3 DNA: TGTGCCAGCAGCTTTCCCCTTGTCTCTGGGGCCAACGTCCTGACTTTC
D gene: -; J gene: TRBJ2-7; clone size: many; V gene: TRBV7-2; CDR3 protein: CASSLEFEQYF; CDR3 DNA: TGTGCCAGCAGCCTAGAGTTCGAGCAGTACTTC
D gene: TRBD1; J gene: TRBJ2-5; clone size: many; V gene: TRBV4-1; CDR3 protein: CASSQDPGGGETQYF; CDR3 DNA: TGCGCCAGCAGCCAAGATCCAGGGGGCGGTGAGACCCAGTACTTC
D gene: -; J gene: TRBJ1-4; clone size: -; V gene: TRBV12-3/TRBV12-4; CDR3 protein: CASSLRGNEKLFF; CDR3 DNA: TGTGCCAGCAGTTTGAGGGGGAATGAAAAACTGTTTTTT
D gene: TRBD1; J gene: TRBJ1-2; clone size: many; V gene: TRBV6-1; CDR3 protein: CASIPGQPSANYGYTF; CDR3 DNA: TGTGCCAGCATACCGGGACAGCCCTCCGCTAACTATGGCTACACCTTC
D gene: -; J gene: TRBJ1-6; clone size: few; V gene: TRBV4-2; CDR3 protein: CASSQDPRKGSPLHF; CDR3 DNA: TGTGCCAGCAGCCAAGATCCAAGAAAGGGTTCACCCCTCCACTTT